These T cell receptor beta chains were read from a single sample in a study of T cells in Graves' hyperthyroidism and ophthalmopathy. TCRdb recomputed calls from the multiplex PCR reads with MiXCR, one row per CDR3 protein. The sample has approximately 400,000 distinct CDR3 sequences; around an eighth are singletons. The sample taken for sequencing was blood. These receptors were collected from a man between 25 and 39 years old with Graves' hyperthyroidism that later progressed to Graves' ophthalmopathy. Both conserved end residues are part of each CDR3. The order of the fields is clone size, D gene, V gene, J gene, CDR3 protein, CDR3 DNA. A D gene is named only where the DNA matches it firmly. Size tells how often a clone was seen (once, few, many) or the class of an expanded clone, and some rows leave it out.

many	TRBD2	TRBV28	TRBJ2-1	CASRLAGVFYNEQFF	TGTGCCAGCAGGTTAGCGGGGGTTTTCTACAATGAGCAGTTCTTC
many	TRBD1	TRBV12-3/TRBV12-4	TRBJ1-1	CASRPRQGLDTEAFF	TGTGCCAGCAGACCCAGACAGGGGCTGGACACTGAAGCTTTCTTT
many	TRBD1	TRBV6-1	TRBJ1-1	CASRPSGGAYTEAFF	TGTGCCAGCAGGCCCTCAGGGGGGGCTTACACTGAAGCTTTCTTT
-	-	TRBV4-1	TRBJ2-3	CASSQVATKKPDTQYF	TGCGCCAGCAGCCAAGTGGCTACCAAGAAGCCAGATACGCAGTATTTT
many	-	TRBV2	TRBJ2-5	CASSENRKETQYF	TGTGCCAGCAGTGAAAACAGAAAAGAGACCCAGTACTTC
many	TRBD2	TRBV5-8	TRBJ2-5	CASRPGLAGAHDFQGTQYF	TGTGCCAGCAGACCGGGACTAGCGGGGGCACATGACTTCCAAGGGACCCAGTACTTC
many	-	TRBV2	TRBJ2-7	CARGERGGDYEQYF	TGTGCCAGGGGGGAGCGAGGGGGGGACTACGAGCAGTACTTC
many	-	TRBV2	TRBJ2-6	CASKSLGVANVLTF	TGTGCCAGCAAGAGCCTCGGAGTGGCCAACGTCCTGACTTTC
-	-	TRBV12-3/TRBV12-4	TRBJ1-5	CASSSMGNQPQHF	TGTGCCAGCAGTTCAATGGGGAATCAGCCCCAGCATTTT
many	-	TRBV30	TRBJ1-2	CAWIPYQRDGYTF	TGTGCCTGGATACCATACCAAAGGGATGGCTACACCTTC
many	TRBD1	TRBV7-9	TRBJ1-6	CASSLTSDRPPLHF	TGTGCCAGCAGCCTCACCTCGGACAGGCCACCCCTCCACTTT
many	-	TRBV6-2/TRBV6-3	TRBJ1-4	CATSEPNGEKLFF	TGTGCCACCTCCGAACCAAATGGTGAAAAACTGTTTTTT
-	-	TRBV7-2	TRBJ1-6	CASSLTGSHSPLHF	TGTGCCAGCAGCCTCACAGGGTCACATTCACCCCTCCACTTT
-	-	TRBV5-1	TRBJ1-3	CASSPTGQSRGNTIYF	TGCGCCAGCAGCCCCACCGGACAGAGTCGGGGAAACACCATATATTTT
-	-	TRBV24-1	TRBJ1-5	CATSAVGVNQPQHF	TGTGCCACCAGTGCCGTAGGGGTCAATCAGCCCCAGCATTTT
many	-	TRBV6-1	TRBJ1-5	CASSEERQLRIRPQHF	TGTGCCAGCAGTGAAGAAAGACAGCTCCGGATACGCCCCCAGCATTTT
-	TRBD2	TRBV4-2	TRBJ2-5	CASSPRTSGAQSETQYF	TGTGCCAGCAGCCCCCGGACTAGCGGGGCGCAAAGTGAGACCCAGTACTTC
many	-	TRBV19	TRBJ1-1	CASTPRANTEAFF	TGTGCCAGTACCCCACGGGCGAACACTGAAGCTTTCTTT
-	-	TRBV12-3/TRBV12-4	TRBJ1-5	CASSLGDLGNQPQHF	TGTGCCAGCAGTTTAGGAGACCTGGGAAATCAGCCCCAGCATTTT
many	TRBD2	TRBV3-1	TRBJ2-3	CASSQSGLAGTDTQYF	TGTGCCAGCAGCCAATCGGGACTAGCGGGGACAGATACGCAGTATTTT
few	TRBD2	TRBV6-1	TRBJ2-2	CASRPGGITGELFF	TGTGCCAGCAGACCGGGGGGAATCACCGGGGAGCTGTTTTTT
-	-	TRBV28	TRBJ1-1	CASGLKVNTEAFF	TGTGCCAGCGGTTTAAAAGTGAACACTGAAGCTTTCTTT
many	-	TRBV9	TRBJ1-1	CASSPQGTNTEAFF	TGTGCCAGCAGCCCACAGGGTACGAACACTGAAGCTTTCTTT
many	-	TRBV12-3/TRBV12-4	TRBJ1-2	CASSFAAYGYTF	TGTGCCAGCAGTTTTGCGGCCTATGGCTACACCTTC
-	-	TRBV12-5	TRBJ1-4	CASGYMASTNEKLFF	TGTGCTAGTGGCTATATGGCCTCAACTAATGAAAAACTGTTTTTT
many	TRBD1	TRBV5-1	TRBJ1-4	CASSTNRGTNEKLFF	TGCGCCAGCAGCACGAACAGGGGGACTAATGAAAAACTGTTTTTT
-	-	TRBV10-3	TRBJ1-3	CAISDRAAGNTIYF	TGTGCCATCAGTGACAGGGCAGCTGGAAACACCATATATTTT